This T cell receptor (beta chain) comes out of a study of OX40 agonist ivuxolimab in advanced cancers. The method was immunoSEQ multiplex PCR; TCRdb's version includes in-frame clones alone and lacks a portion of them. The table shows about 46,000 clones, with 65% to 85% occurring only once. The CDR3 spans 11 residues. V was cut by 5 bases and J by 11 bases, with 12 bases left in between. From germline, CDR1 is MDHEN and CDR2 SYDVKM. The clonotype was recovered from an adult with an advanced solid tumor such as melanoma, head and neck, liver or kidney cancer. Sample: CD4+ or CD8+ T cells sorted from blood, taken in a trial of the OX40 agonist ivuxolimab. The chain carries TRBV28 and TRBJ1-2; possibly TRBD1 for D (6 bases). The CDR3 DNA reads TGTGCCAGCAGTCTAGACAGGTTTTACACCTTC. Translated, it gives CASSLDRFYTF.